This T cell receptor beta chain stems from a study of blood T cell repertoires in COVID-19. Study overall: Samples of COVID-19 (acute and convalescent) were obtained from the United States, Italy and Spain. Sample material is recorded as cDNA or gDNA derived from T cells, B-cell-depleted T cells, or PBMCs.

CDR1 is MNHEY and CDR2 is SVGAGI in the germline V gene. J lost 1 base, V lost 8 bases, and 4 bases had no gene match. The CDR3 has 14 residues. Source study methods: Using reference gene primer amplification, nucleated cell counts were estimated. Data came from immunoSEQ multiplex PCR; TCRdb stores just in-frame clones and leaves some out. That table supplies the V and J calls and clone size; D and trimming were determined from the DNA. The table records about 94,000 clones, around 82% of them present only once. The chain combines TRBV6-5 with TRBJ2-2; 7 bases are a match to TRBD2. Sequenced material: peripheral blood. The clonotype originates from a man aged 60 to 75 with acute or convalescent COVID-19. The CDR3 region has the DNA TGTGCCAGCCGGTCGGGAGGGAACACCGGGGAGCTGTTTTTT. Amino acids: CASRSGGNTGELFF.